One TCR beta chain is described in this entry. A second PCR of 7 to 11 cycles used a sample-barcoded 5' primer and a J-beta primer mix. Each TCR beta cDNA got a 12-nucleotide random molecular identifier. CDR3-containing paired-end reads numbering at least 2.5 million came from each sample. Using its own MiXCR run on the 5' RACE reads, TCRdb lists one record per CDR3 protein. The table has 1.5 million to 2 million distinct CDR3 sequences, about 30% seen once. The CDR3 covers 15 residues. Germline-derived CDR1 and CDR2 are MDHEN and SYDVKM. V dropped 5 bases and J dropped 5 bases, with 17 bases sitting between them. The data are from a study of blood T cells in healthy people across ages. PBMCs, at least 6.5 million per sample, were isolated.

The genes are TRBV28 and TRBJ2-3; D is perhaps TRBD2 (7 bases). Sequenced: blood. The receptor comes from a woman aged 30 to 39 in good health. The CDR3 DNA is TGTGCCAGCAGTCAACGGGGGGCGCTAAGAGATACGCAGTATTTT. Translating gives CASSQRGALRDTQYF.